Below, 2 T cell receptor beta chains from the same sample are listed, as sequenced in a study of blood T cells in healthy people across ages. With a J-beta primer mix and a sample-barcoded 5' primer, a second PCR ran roughly 6 to 11 cycles. TCRdb redid the calling of the 5' RACE reads with MiXCR, one entry per CDR3 protein. Of 1.5 million to 2 million distinct CDR3 sequences in the sample, 49% were seen once. The specimen sequenced was blood. Receptor source: a woman between 40 and 55 years old in good health.

Only a few counts were recorded for this clonotype. The V gene is TRBV29-1, the J gene TRBJ2-3, with D perhaps TRBD1 (6 bases). The CDR3 runs to 13 residues. CDR1 is SQVTM, CDR2 ANQGSEA, per germline. Trimming removed 4 bases from V and 0 bases from J, with 8 bases in between. The CDR3 nucleotides are TGCAGCGTTGGACAGGCTAGCACAGATACGCAGTATTTT. Its protein is CSVGQASTDTQYF.

In nucleotides, the CDR3 is TGCAGCCCGGCGGCATTATCCTACAATGAGCAGTTCTTC. This codes for CSPAALSYNEQFF. This chain connects TRBV20-1 to TRBJ2-1; D remains unclear. Germline V gene sequence: CDR1 DFQATT, CDR2 SNEGSKA (reference sequence). This CDR3 is 13 amino acids long.